The table lists the clone carrying this TCR beta chain with a count of one. The antigen remains undetermined. This entry belongs to a study of a mutant IDH1 vaccine in newly diagnosed glioma. Study-level information: All eight of the vaccinations patients received fell in weeks 1, 3, 5, 7, 11, 15, 19 and 23. Previous care, which was radiotherapy, temozolomide, or both, most often involved both. Patients began vaccination 4-6 weeks after radiotherapy alone, or with temozolomide cycles.

Sample time point: week 11, during vaccination. The vaccine gave 300 ug of a 20-mer mutant IDH1 peptide subcutaneously per dose. The CDR3 has 14 residues. Trimming stripped 7 bases from V and 1 base from J, with 14 bases between. Germline V gene data show CDR1 as SGHVS and CDR2 as FQNEAQ. Repertoires were generated with immunoSEQ multiplex PCR, while TCRdb's copy carries only in-frame clones and drops some. This table holds approximately 25,000 clones, about 77% found once. Sequenced material: PBMCs, taken from a glioma patient whose treatment included an IDH1 peptide vaccine. The receptor was derived from a woman aged 18-29 years with glioma. V usage is TRBV7-8 and J usage is TRBJ2-7; D may be TRBD1 (6 bases). The CDR3 bases are TGTGCCAGCACCACCCGGGACATATCCTACGAGCAGTACTTC. This encodes CASTTRDISYEQYF.